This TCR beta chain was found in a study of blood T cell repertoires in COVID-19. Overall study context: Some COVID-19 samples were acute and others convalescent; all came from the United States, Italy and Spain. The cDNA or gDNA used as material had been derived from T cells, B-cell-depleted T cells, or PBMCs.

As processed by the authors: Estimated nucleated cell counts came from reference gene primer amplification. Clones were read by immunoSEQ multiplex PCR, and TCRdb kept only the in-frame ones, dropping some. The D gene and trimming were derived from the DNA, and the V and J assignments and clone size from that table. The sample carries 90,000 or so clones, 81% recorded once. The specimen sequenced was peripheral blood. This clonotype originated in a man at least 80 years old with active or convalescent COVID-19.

CDR3 in DNA: TGCGCCAGCAGCGCGGGCGCGGCGGCAGGCCCTTACTACGAGCAGTACTTC. Its protein is CASSAGAAAGPYYEQYF. The chain uses TRBV5-1 and TRBJ2-7, with D perhaps TRBD2 (5 bases). Trimming stripped 4 bases from V and 3 bases from J, with 23 bases between. The CDR3 loop spans 17 amino acids. CDR1 is SGHRS and CDR2 is YFSETQ in the germline V gene.